The present T cell receptor (beta chain) was sequenced within a study of identical twins listed by TCRdb under 2016. Looking at the study overall: TCR alpha and beta repertoires from monozygotic twins, unrelated adults of various ages and cord blood were deep-sequenced to test whether fetal clonotypes persist. To rule out contamination, replicate twin experiments were performed at different times with different library preparation protocols. Points the paper makes about the study in general: Invariant T cells such as MAIT and iNKT could partly confound zero-insertion analyses, although diverse VJ usage argued against such confounding for most clonotypes. The excess sharing between twins in beta out-of-frame sequences was weaker because fewer shared sequences reduced the signal-to-noise ratio. Compared with coincidental sharing between unrelated individuals, out-of-frame TCR alpha sequences shared between twins had an excess of sequences with low generation probability. Abundant cord blood beta clonotypes had fewer insertions, young adult naive repertoires showed a similar but weaker trend, and memory repertoires showed no such trend. Out-of-frame TCR alpha sharing in monozygotic twins was systematically underestimated by recombination models, whereas sharing between unrelated individuals was in agreement with the recombination models. Because the same donors could not be followed over many years, the conclusions depended on cross-sectional statistical analysis.

This clonotype has just a few counts. No antigen is known for it. A junction end diverges from the germline sequence, so it may reflect a read error. The library was made by 5' RACE. Instrument on record: Illumina HiSeq 2000. Template switching added a universal primer binding site, and the final cDNA carried a unique molecular identifier that allowed TCR cDNA molecules to be counted accurately. Specific primers in the conserved constant-segment region were used to synthesize first-strand cDNA for the TCR alpha and beta chains. Each cDNA library was double barcoded, with a SMART-Mk sample barcode plus Illumina barcodes, to control for contamination. TruSeq adapter sequences and Illumina sample barcodes were added in two successive PCR steps. The Illumina HiSeq platform was used with custom primers to sequence TCR alpha and beta cDNA libraries. On the study's bioinformatics: MiGEC processed the raw reads to extract unique molecular identifiers, while MiXCR was used to determine the CDR3 positions. For each individual, recombination models were inferred using an EM algorithm with the repgenHMM and IGoR tools. The tcR package in R was used for shared clonotype analysis, with sharing normalized by the product of cloneset sizes. To study raw recombination without the effects of thymic and clonal selection, out-of-frame nonproductive sequences were analyzed. The public sequencing data were trimmed at Q25 with fastp and processed into clonotypes with MiXCR by TCRdb, which kept only in-frame beta chains. One record per CDR3 amino acid sequence lists the most common genes and DNA. These V and J calls originate from TCRdb's pipeline instead of the authors' own analysis. The sample records some 1,700,000 distinct CDR3 sequences, around a third of which are singletons. The ten top clones hold 0.25% to 0.3% of the sample.

Only healthy Caucasian donors were included. This receptor was obtained from a newborn girl in good health. The sequencing sample was made of cord blood.

CDR3 region: CASSPGDSDNEQFF. At the DNA level, the sequence is TGCGCCAGCAGCCCCGGGGACTCCGACAATGAGCAGTTCTTC. The chain is encoded by TRBV5-1 joined to TRBJ2-1, and perhaps TRBD2 as D gene, on 6 matching bases. From a lookup of the germline V gene, CDR1 and CDR2 are SGHRS and YFSETQ. From its cysteine to its phenylalanine, the CDR3 spans 14 amino acids. Kept here is only the CDR3 DNA, which spans 42 bases and is read in frame from base 1.